Listed below are T cell receptor beta chains from one sample, sequenced in a study of response to subunit inactivated influenza vaccine. TCRdb re-analysed the RT-PCR reads in MiXCR, keeping a single row per CDR3 protein. The top ten clones hold more than 10% of a sample with some 480,000 distinct CDR3 sequences, approximately 9.9% of them seen once. The specimen was PBMCs from blood, collected more than 35 days after vaccination. The source is a man over 45 who received an inactivated influenza vaccine. Both conserved end residues are part of each CDR3. The order of the fields is J gene, D gene, V gene, clone size, CDR3 protein, CDR3 DNA. A D gene is named only where the DNA matches it firmly. Clone size is not always given. Where it is, it says once, few, many or a class for expanded clones.

TRBJ2-7	NA	TRBV21-1	NA	CASSKFTRYYEQYF	TGTGCCAGCAGCAAATTTACCAGGTACTACGAGCAGTACTTC
TRBJ2-7	NA	TRBV12-3/TRBV12-4	few	CASSLEYPWISYEQYF	TGTGCCAGCAGTTTAGAGTATCCCTGGATCTCCTACGAGCAGTACTTC
TRBJ2-3	TRBD2	TRBV6-5	NA	CASSYSSAGGPKGTDTQYF	TGTGCCAGCAGTTACAGCTCAGCGGGGGGCCCCAAGGGCACAGATACGCAGTATTTT
TRBJ1-1	NA	TRBV5-6	few	CASSSGDRDAFDTEAFF	TGTGCCAGCAGCTCGGGAGACCGGGACGCCTTTGACACTGAAGCTTTCTTT
TRBJ2-7	NA	TRBV7-8	NA	CASSLGTLRSSYEQYF	TGTGCCAGCAGCTTAGGGACGCTCAGGAGCTCCTACGAGCAGTACTTC
TRBJ2-1	NA	TRBV12-3/TRBV12-4	NA	CASSHPRAAAYNEQFF	TGTGCCAGCAGCCACCCTCGGGCTGCGGCCTACAATGAGCAGTTCTTC
TRBJ2-2	TRBD2	TRBV7-2	few	CAGRAGLAGGPAGELFF	TGTGCCGGTAGAGCGGGACTAGCGGGAGGGCCGGCCGGGGAGCTGTTTTTT
TRBJ2-2	NA	TRBV7-3	few	CASSPTATGELFF	TGTGCCAGCAGCCCCACAGCGACCGGGGAGCTGTTTTTT
TRBJ1-2	NA	TRBV5-6	few	CASSLGRGGGYTF	TGTGCCAGCAGCTTGGGTAGGGGAGGTGGCTACACCTTC
TRBJ2-7	TRBD1	TRBV10-2	NA	CASNGGTGISYEQYF	TGCGCCAGCAACGGAGGGACAGGGATATCCTACGAGCAGTACTTC
TRBJ2-2	TRBD1	TRBV4-3	NA	CASSRRQGEAGELFF	TGCGCCAGCAGCCGCCGACAGGGTGAGGCCGGGGAGCTGTTTTTT
TRBJ2-7	NA	TRBV7-2	many	CASTTRGLYEQYF	TGTGCCAGCACCACCCGAGGGCTATACGAGCAGTACTTC
TRBJ2-2	NA	TRBV11-2	many	CASSLEASPTGELFF	TGTGCCAGCAGCTTAGAGGCCAGCCCCACCGGGGAGCTGTTTTTT
TRBJ2-6	NA	TRBV20-1	NA	CSASPGISLSGANVLTF	TGCAGTGCTAGCCCAGGGATTAGCCTCTCTGGGGCCAACGTCCTGACTTTC
TRBJ1-1	NA	TRBV29-1	many	CSVYPGLGNTEAFF	TGCAGCGTATACCCGGGCCTCGGGAACACTGAAGCTTTCTTT
TRBJ2-5	TRBD2	TRBV5-1	NA	CASSPGTSRETQYF	TGCGCCAGCAGCCCCGGGACTAGCAGGGAGACCCAGTACTTC
TRBJ1-5	NA	TRBV2	NA	CASRLQGRNQPQHF	TGTGCCAGCAGACTACAGGGTCGCAATCAGCCCCAGCATTTT
TRBJ2-6	NA	TRBV7-9	NA	CASSQIRYSGANVLTF	TGTGCCAGCAGCCAAATAAGGTACTCTGGGGCCAACGTCCTGACTTTC
TRBJ2-7	TRBD2	TRBV7-2	few	CASSLVGSGSYEQYF	TGTGCCAGCAGCTTAGTGGGTAGCGGGAGCTACGAGCAGTACTTC
TRBJ2-2	NA	TRBV9	few	CASSARETPANTGELFF	TGTGCCAGCAGCGCTCGGGAAACACCCGCGAACACCGGGGAGCTGTTTTTT
TRBJ2-7	NA	TRBV30	NA	CAWSTGYEQYF	TGTGCCTGGAGCACGGGATACGAGCAGTACTTC
TRBJ2-3	NA	TRBV21-1	few	CASRNTPGEDTQYF	TGTGCCAGCAGAAATACCCCGGGGGAAGATACGCAGTATTTT
TRBJ2-7	NA	TRBV20-1	few	CSASDYYEQYF	TGCAGTGCTTCGGATTACTACGAGCAGTACTTC
TRBJ1-5	NA	TRBV20-1	NA	CSASFPYSNQPQHF	TGCAGTGCTAGCTTCCCTTATAGCAATCAGCCCCAGCATTTT
TRBJ2-2	NA	TRBV18	NA	CASSQVATGELFF	TGTGCCAGCTCTCAAGTAGCCACCGGGGAGCTGTTTTTT
TRBJ2-1	NA	TRBV4-1	many	CASSRDTLRPYNEQFF	TGCGCCAGCAGCCGGGACACTTTACGCCCCTACAATGAGCAGTTCTTC